This T cell receptor beta chain is from a study of cytomegalovirus exposure and HLA in healthy donors. The PCR had 60 Vbeta and 13 Jbeta primers. Measured with immunoSEQ multiplex PCR; TCRdb has only the in-frame clones, and not every one. The sample comprises about 200,000 clones, about 88% of which are singletons, and roughly 0.34% rests with the top ten. This CDR3 comprises 16 residues. Germline CDR1 SGHTA, CDR2 FQGTGA. Trimming removed 1 base at V and 4 bases at J, with 11 bases between. The chain recombines TRBV7-3 with TRBJ2-6; D possibly corresponds to TRBD1 (5 bases). Sequencing was done on a sample of PBMCs. This clonotype was obtained from a woman under 40 in good health and CMV-seronegative. CDR3 protein: CASSLRGAGGANVLTF. CDR3 coding DNA: TGTGCCAGCAGCTTAAGGGGCGCCGGCGGGGCCAACGTCCTGACTTTC.